Sequencing of this TCR beta chain was carried out in a study of beta chain features in type 1 diabetes. Sequencing targeted expressed TCRB transcripts, as all isolated RNA had been reverse transcribed. TCRdb's table, derived via immunoSEQ multiplex PCR, lists solely in-frame clones and lacks some. The top ten hold over 0.8% of the sample, which has some 300,000 clones, around 7.3% seen once. Germline V gene lookup returns CDR1 SGHNT and CDR2 YENEEA. The CDR3 runs 14 residues. Trimming pared 1 base from V and 4 bases from J, leaving 10 bases between. The specimen sequenced was central memory CD4+ T cells from blood. The receptor was derived from a woman between 18 and 29 years old in good health. This rearrangement joins TRBV11-3 to TRBJ1-1; D ambiguous. The CDR3 is CASSLVTSGTEAFF. The CDR3, as DNA: TGTGCCAGCAGCTTAGTTACCTCGGGCACTGAAGCTTTCTTT.